This entry features one T cell receptor (beta chain) sequence. This CDR3 region has 13 residues. Germline values: CDR1 SGHVS, CDR2 FNYEAQ. The ends were cut back, 6 bases at V and 1 base at J, with 4 bases in the middle. The data were obtained in a study of blood T cell repertoires in COVID-19. The repertoire was sequenced with immunoSEQ multiplex PCR; TCRdb's copy has only in-frame clones and lacks some. The repertoire consists of about 38,000 clones, with around 85% occurring once and the leading ten covering 4.8%. The sequence was obtained from a man between 45 and 60 years old with active COVID-19. The chain links TRBV7-6 to TRBJ1-6; D is unclear. The sample taken for sequencing was peripheral blood. The CDR3 nucleotides are TGTGCCAGCAGTCTATCCTATAATTCACCCCTCCACTTT. It yields the protein CASSLSYNSPLHF.